This paragraph reports one TCR beta chain. The antigen is not known. Germline loops: CDR1 GTSNPN, CDR2 SVGIG (reference sequence). V gave up 0 bases and J gave up 9 bases; unmatched junction bases: 13. The CDR3 spans 16 residues. This sample was included in a study of T cell responses to AZD1222 COVID-19 vaccine. Study results and caveats: Spike was spanned by vaccine-associated CD4 TCRs, with dominance at 160-218 and 743-854. Per reports, nearly half of all spike-specific TCRs target regions that are unmutated in variants. The donor cohort was predominantly white British with a female majority, and clonal diversity may have been underestimated. Only a handful of AZD1222 recipients, more than 5 in all, had baseline seropositivity.

Libraries were prepared by immunoSEQ multiplex PCR; TCRdb keeps only in-frame clonotypes and omits some of them. The top ten clones hold 5.1% of a sample with some 170,000 clones, 94% of them seen once. This TCR was sampled from an adult who received the AZD1222 COVID-19 vaccine. This chain joins TRBV30 and TRBJ2-2; 7 bases agree with TRBD2. The sequenced sample was peripheral blood, obtained 28 days after the second AZD1222 dose. DNA of the CDR3: TGTGCCTGGAGTGTTGTGACGGCGGGAGTTATCAGGGAGCTGTTTTTT. This translates into CAWSVVTAGVIRELFF. Using reference TRBV30 and TRBJ2-2 for the parts outside the CDR3, the full variable domain is SQTIHQWPATLVQPVGSPLSLECTVEGTSNPNLYWYRQAAGRGLQLLFYSVGIGQISSEVPQNLSASRPQDRQFILSSKKLLLSDSGFYLCAWSVVTAGVIRELFFGEGSRLTVL.